Listed here are 26 T cell receptor beta chains from one sample, sequenced in a study of long-term antiretroviral therapy in people with HIV. Researchers report immunoSEQ v3.0 was run at survey level. TCRdb keeps only in-frame clones here, not all; method: immunoSEQ multiplex PCR. The sample records about 40,000 clones, 80% to 90% being singletons. This specimen was unsorted PBMCs, taken 1.2 years after starting antiretroviral therapy. These receptors were taken from a woman aged 45-60 years with HIV.

The chain carries TRBV29-1 and TRBJ1-1, with a weak D call TRBD1 (5 bases). CDR1 and CDR2 (germline): SQVTM, ANQGSEA. V was shortened by 2 bases and J by 5 bases, with 12 bases between the two germline ends. This CDR3 comprises 13 residues. CDR3 protein: CSVESQGGTEAFF. For the CDR3, the DNA is TGCAGCGTTGAATCTCAGGGAGGGACTGAAGCTTTCTTT.

The J gene is TRBJ2-5, the V gene TRBV29-1, with no clear D. Germline assignment: CDR1 SQVTM and CDR2 ANQGSEA. V lost 6 bases and J 0 bases, leaving 11 bases between the germline ends. The CDR3 is 13 amino acids. The CDR3 DNA sequence: TGCAGCGTCCAAAAGGAGAACCAAGAGACCCAGTACTTC. The encoded protein is CSVQKENQETQYF.

Here the CDR3 DNA reads TGCGCCAGCAGCCTCCAAGCGGGCGAGAATGAAAAACTGTTTTTT. It is translated as CASSLQAGENEKLFF. The rearrangement uses TRBV5-1 and TRBJ1-4; D call uncertain. Trimming removed 4 bases at V and 5 bases at J, with 15 bases between. Germline loops: CDR1 SGHRS, CDR2 YFSETQ. CDR3 size: 15 residues.

This chain uses TRBV5-8 with TRBJ1-5; perhaps TRBD1 as D (5 bases). This CDR3 comprises 17 residues. V shed 4 bases and J shed 0 bases, with 17 bases lying between them. The V gene's germline CDR1 is SGHTS and CDR2 YDEGEE. The CDR3 coding sequence is TGTGCCAGCAGCCCGACCCCTGGGGACGATAGCAATCAGCCCCAGCATTTT. This sequence encodes CASSPTPGDDSNQPQHF.

V is TRBV6-5 and J is TRBJ1-2, with 8 bases identical to TRBD1. CDR1 is MNHEY and CDR2 is SVGAGI in the germline V gene. The V gene end was trimmed by 2 bases and the J gene end by 4 bases; junction bases not matched to a gene: 3. The CDR3 is 14 residues long. The CDR3 here is CASSYNDRGYGYTF. As DNA, the CDR3 is TGTGCCAGCAGTTACAACGACAGGGGCTATGGCTACACCTTC.

The chain joins TRBV29-1 to TRBJ1-1; tentatively, D is TRBD1 (5 bases). With 5 bases removed from V and 5 bases from J, the gap between germline ends came to 6 bases. The CDR3 totals 10 residues. The V gene's germline CDR1 is SQVTM and CDR2 ANQGSEA. CDR3 residues: CSVWGTEAFF. CDR3 bases: TGCAGCGTTTGGGGGACTGAAGCTTTCTTT.

The V call is TRBV14, the J call TRBJ1-3, with a possible D match to TRBD1 (5 bases). V was clipped by 4 bases and J by 2 bases, with 18 bases between them. Germline V lookup: CDR1 SGHDN, CDR2 FVKESK. The CDR3 contains 17 residues. CDR3 region: CASSRVGGTRTGNTIYF. The CDR3 DNA follows: TGTGCCAGCAGCCGAGTCGGGGGTACCCGAACTGGAAACACCATATATTTT.

This clone was observed a few times. The rearrangement joins TRBV19 to TRBJ2-7, with 10 bases aligning to TRBD1. V was clipped by 7 bases and J by 5 bases; unmatched bases: 5. The CDR3 consists of 13 residues. In germline, CDR1 is LNHDA, CDR2 SQIVND (reference sequence). The CDR3 loop is CASKDRGLDEQYF. In DNA, the CDR3 is TGTGCCAGTAAAGACAGGGGGCTCGACGAGCAGTACTTC.

The chain is built from TRBV11-1 and TRBJ2-3; 10 bases line up with TRBD2. Germline V gene sequence: CDR1 SGHAT, CDR2 FQDESV (reference sequence). The J segment lost 3 bases and the V segment lost 5 bases, leaving 5 bases of the junction unmatched. This CDR3 is 15 amino acids long. The CDR3 here is CASSRAGGVTDTQYF. CDR3 nucleotides: TGTGCCAGCAGCCGAGCGGGGGGGGTGACAGATACGCAGTATTTT.

The chain links TRBV28 to TRBJ1-5, with 10 bases aligning to TRBD1. CDR3 length: 18 amino acids. Germline V gene sequence: CDR1 MDHEN, CDR2 SYDVKM. The ends lost 5 bases at V and 6 bases at J; junction bases unmatched: 16. The CDR3 spells CASSPLGDRGRLGQPQHF. In DNA form, the CDR3 reads TGTGCCAGCAGTCCACTAGGGGACAGGGGTCGATTGGGTCAGCCCCAGCATTTT.

The J gene is TRBJ2-7, the V gene TRBV7-8, with TRBD1 matching 7 bases. The CDR3 totals 17 residues. Germline V gene sequence: CDR1 SGHVS, CDR2 FQNEAQ. V gave up 2 bases and J gave up 2 bases; unmatched junction bases: 12. CDR3 nucleotide sequence: TGTGCCAGCAGCTTAAAACCCCGACAGGGATTCACCTACGAGCAGTACTTC. This encodes CASSLKPRQGFTYEQYF.

The V call is TRBV2, the J call TRBJ2-6; D is undetermined. Germline V gene sequence: CDR1 SNHLY, CDR2 FYNNEI. V gave up 2 bases and J gave up 0 bases, with 8 bases separating them. The CDR3 runs 16 residues. The CDR3 bases are TGTGCCAGCAGTGAAAGGAGAGTCTCTGGGGCCAACGTCCTGACTTTC. Translation: CASSERRVSGANVLTF.

The chain employs TRBV7-9 and TRBJ1-2, with D possibly matching TRBD1 (5 bases). V was trimmed by 4 bases and J by 4 bases, leaving 16 bases between them. CDR3 length: 15 amino acids. CDR1 and CDR2 from the germline V gene are SEHNR and FQNEAQ (reference sequence). CDR3 amino acids: CASSSGIYDTYGYTF. CDR3 coding DNA: TGTGCCAGCAGCTCAGGGATTTATGATACCTATGGCTACACCTTC.

This clone came up a few times. The V and J genes are TRBV5-6 and TRBJ2-7; D unresolved. Trimming took off 0 bases at V and 3 bases at J, with 13 bases between the two ends. Germline V lookup: CDR1 SGHDT, CDR2 YYEEEE. This CDR3 is 15 amino acids long. The CDR3 region has the DNA TGTGCCAGCAGCTTGGCGGGCCTAACGGACTACGAGCAGTACTTC. This translates into CASSLAGLTDYEQYF. Using reference TRBV5-6 and TRBJ2-7 for the parts outside the CDR3, the full variable domain is DAGVTQSPTHLIKTRGQQVTLRCSPKSGHDTVSWYQQALGQGPQFIFQYYEEEERQRGNFPDRFSGHQFPNYSSELNVNALLLGDSALYLCASSLAGLTDYEQYFGPGTRLTVT.

The chain carries TRBV9 and TRBJ1-4; D is undetermined. The length of the CDR3 is 14 residues. The V and J ends lost 4 bases and 2 bases respectively, with 9 bases between them. Looked up from germline, CDR1 is SGDLS and CDR2 is YYNGEE. For the CDR3, the DNA is TGTGCCAGCAGCCTAGGAGGGACTAATGAAAAACTGTTTTTT. Translation: CASSLGGTNEKLFF.

V gene TRBV2 combines with J gene TRBJ1-5; D perhaps matches TRBD1 (5 bases). The V gene lost 3 bases and the J gene lost 7 bases, with 13 bases spanning the gap. This CDR3 region has 14 residues. Germline V gene sequence: CDR1 SNHLY, CDR2 FYNNEI. CDR3 region: CASSETQGNQPQHF. CDR3 in DNA: TGTGCCAGCAGTGAGACCCAGGGAAACCAGCCCCAGCATTTT.

This clone was counted a single time. This chain links TRBV27 with TRBJ1-1, with D unclear. Per the germline V gene, CDR1 is MNHEY and CDR2 is SMNVEV (reference sequence). This CDR3 has 13 residues. The ends were cut back, 0 bases at V and 6 bases at J, with 8 bases in the middle. CDR3 DNA sequence: TGTGCCAGCAGTTTATCTATTACGGCTGAAGCTTTCTTT. Amino acids: CASSLSITAEAFF.

The chain combines TRBV7-3 with TRBJ2-7; no firm D call. CDR3 length: 14 residues. CDR1 and CDR2 (germline): SGHTA, FQGTGA. The V end was cut by 3 bases, the J end by 3 bases, with 12 bases between. This CDR3 is CASSFRLDGYEQYF. CDR3 DNA: TGTGCCAGCAGCTTCAGACTGGACGGCTACGAGCAGTACTTC.

The J gene is TRBJ2-5, the V gene TRBV7-4; D assignment may be TRBD1 or TRBD2 (5 bases each). The CDR3 consists of 18 residues. Trimming shortened V by 5 bases and J by 4 bases, and 26 bases separated the two germline ends. CDR1 is SGHVT, CDR2 SQSDAQ, per germline. CDR3: CASSKRCRDARRVETQYF. CDR3 in DNA: TGTGCCAGCAGCAAAAGGTGTCGGGACGCCCGCCGGGTAGAGACCCAGTACTTC.

This chain uses TRBV18 with TRBJ1-1; D unclear. Germline CDR1 is KGHSH and CDR2 is LQKENI. The CDR3 contains 13 residues. Trimming pared 6 bases from V and 1 base from J, leaving 9 bases between. This CDR3 is CASSAMGNTEAFF. The CDR3 nucleotides are TGTGCCAGCTCTGCCATGGGGAACACTGAAGCTTTCTTT.

The chain links TRBV4-3 to TRBJ1-4, with D unclear. Germline assignment: CDR1 LGHNA and CDR2 YSLEER. The CDR3 sequence is 13 residues long. V lost 0 bases to trimming and J lost 6 bases, with 5 bases between them. The CDR3 region has the DNA TGCGCCAGCAGCCAAGATATAGATGAAAAACTGTTTTTT. This translates into CASSQDIDEKLFF.

V is TRBV9 and J is TRBJ1-6, with D hard to call. The CDR3 is 14 amino acids. V lost 3 bases and J 5 bases, leaving 9 bases between the germline ends. Germline V gives CDR1 SGDLS, CDR2 YYNGEE. Here the CDR3 reads CASSGTANNSPLHF. The CDR3 DNA follows: TGTGCCAGCAGCGGGACGGCAAATAATTCACCCCTCCACTTT.

In its sample, this clone was seen once. This CDR3 reads CASSPGQGWTEAFF. The CDR3 DNA reads as TGTGCCAGCAGCCCAGGACAGGGATGGACTGAAGCTTTCTTT. The chain has TRBV7-8 and TRBJ1-1; 8 nucleotides agree with TRBD1. Germline CDR1 reads SGHVS; CDR2 reads FQNEAQ. The V and J ends lost 5 bases and 5 bases, in that order; junction bases with no gene match: 7. This CDR3 spans 14 amino acids.

The chain recombines TRBV30 with TRBJ1-1, with D possibly matching TRBD1 (6 bases). The V gene's germline CDR1 is GTSNPN and CDR2 SVGIG (reference sequence). There are 11 residues in the CDR3. V lost 3 bases to trimming and J lost 9 bases, with 11 bases between them. The CDR3 region has the DNA TGTGCCTGGAGGGCAGGGGACCAAGCTTTCTTT. Its protein product is CAWRAGDQAFF.

This chain connects TRBV4-1 to TRBJ2-7; D remains ambiguous. This CDR3 has 12 residues. Germline lookup yields CDR1 MGHRA and CDR2 YSYEKL. V was pared by 4 bases and J by 6 bases, with 10 bases between. The DNA of the CDR3 is TGCGCCAGCAGCCGGGTCCCCGGCGAGCAGTACTTC. This gives the protein CASSRVPGEQYF.

The chain recombines TRBV9 with TRBJ2-2; D call uncertain. Trimming took off 3 bases at V and 2 bases at J, with 2 bases between the two ends. The V gene's germline CDR1 is SGDLS and CDR2 YYNGEE. CDR3 length: 12 residues. The CDR3 coding sequence is TGTGCCAGCAGCGCAAACACCGGGGAGCTGTTTTTT. It yields the protein CASSANTGELFF. Together with reference TRBV9 and TRBJ2-2, the CDR3 gives the full variable domain: DSGVTQTPKHLITATGQRVTLRCSPRSGDLSVYWYQQSLDQGLQFLIQYYNGEERAKGNILERFSAQQFPDLHSELNLSSLELGDSALYFCASSANTGELFFGEGSRLTVL.